The 24 T cell receptor beta chains in this list originate from one sample, sequenced in a study of T cells in Graves' hyperthyroidism and ophthalmopathy. It was RNA transcripts that yielded the amplified TCR beta CDR3 regions. When the TCR CDR3 underwent first-round RT-PCR, the HTBI primer set was used. TCRdb re-analysed the multiplex PCR reads in MiXCR, keeping a single row per CDR3 protein. The repertoire holds more than 300,000 distinct CDR3 sequences, with more than 14% as singletons. The source material was blood. Every receptor here comes from a woman aged 25 to 39 with Graves' ophthalmopathy.

This clonotype showed up many times. The V call is TRBV7-2, the J call TRBJ2-1; D is uncertain. This CDR3 is 16 amino acids long. Germline V gene data show CDR1 as SGHTA and CDR2 as FQGNSA. V shed 4 bases and J shed 5 bases, with 18 bases lying between them. CDR3 in amino acids: CASSSAALIVDNEQFF. The CDR3 coding sequence is TGTGCCAGCAGCTCGGCTGCCCTCATCGTGGACAATGAGCAGTTCTTC.

The chain uses TRBV5-1 and TRBJ2-5, with D possibly being TRBD1 or TRBD2 (5 bases each). The V gene lost 7 bases and the J gene lost 4 bases, with 23 bases spanning the gap. Germline V lookup: CDR1 SGHRS, CDR2 YFSETQ. The CDR3 runs to 16 residues. This CDR3 is CASGLDVGRRLETQYF. In DNA form, the CDR3 reads TGCGCCAGCGGCCTCGACGTGGGACGACGTTTAGAGACCCAGTACTTC.

For the CDR3, the DNA is TGTGCCAGCAACTCTCTATCGAGTGGACAGGGAAATTACACCTTC. It specifies CASNSLSSGQGNYTF. The gene calls are TRBV5-5 and TRBJ1-2; 8 bases map to TRBD1. Germline CDR1 and CDR2: SGHKS and YYEKEE (reference sequence). CDR3 length: 15 residues. J lost 11 bases, V lost 6 bases, and 18 bases had no gene match.

This clonotype was counted at least ten times. The rearrangement uses TRBV24-1 and TRBJ2-2; 11 bases fit TRBD2. Per germline, CDR1 KGHDR and CDR2 SFDVKD. V gave up 4 bases and J gave up 7 bases; unmatched junction bases: 7. This CDR3 is built from 16 residues. The DNA for the CDR3 is TGTGCCACCAGTGACCTAGCGGGGGGCCATGTCGGGGAGCTGTTTTTT. Translating gives CATSDLAGGHVGELFF.

This clonotype was seen at least ten times. The chain uses TRBV7-6 and TRBJ2-7; TRBD1 matches 7 bases. The CDR3 totals 16 residues. V lost 4 bases, J lost 0 bases, and 9 bases stayed unmatched. Germline CDR1 and CDR2: SGHVS and FNYEAQ. The chain's CDR3 is CASSSVRGPVSYEQYF. In DNA, the CDR3 is TGTGCCAGCAGCTCCGTTAGGGGGCCGGTCTCCTACGAGCAGTACTTC.

This clonotype has just a few counts. The CDR3 ends on some other residue instead of the conserved phenylalanine or tryptophan, so this is likely a read error. The chain has TRBV6-1 and TRBJ2-7, with D tentatively TRBD1 (6 bases). Germline V gives CDR1 MNHNS, CDR2 SASEGT. The CDR3 sequence is 13 residues long. Trimming pared 1 base from V and 6 bases from J, leaving 10 bases between. DNA for the CDR3: TGTGCCAGCAGTGAAGTTCAGGGGTTCGAGCAGTACCTC. Translating gives CASSEVQGFEQYL.

This clonotype was recorded many times. V is TRBV7-9 and J is TRBJ1-2, with TRBD1 matching over 7 bases. CDR3 length: 17 amino acids. Germline V gene sequence: CDR1 SEHNR, CDR2 FQNEAQ (reference sequence). V gave up 5 bases and J gave up 1 base; unmatched junction bases: 13. CDR3 sequence (DNA): TGTGCCAGCAGCGGAAGCACAGGGGCCCGCCGTAACTATGGCTACACCTTC. Encoded protein: CASSGSTGARRNYGYTF.

This clonotype was counted ten times or more. V usage is TRBV6-1 and J usage is TRBJ2-3, with D tentatively TRBD2 (5 bases). The CDR3 loop spans 15 amino acids. CDR1 is MNHNS and CDR2 is SASEGT in the germline V gene. Trimming stripped 6 bases from V and 7 bases from J, with 20 bases between. CDR3 protein: CASRKSGLGLHTQYF. The CDR3 DNA is TGTGCCAGCAGAAAAAGCGGCCTAGGGCTCCATACGCAGTATTTT.

This clonotype was observed many times. The chain recombines TRBV7-3 with TRBJ2-5, with D perhaps being TRBD1 or TRBD2 (7 bases each). Germline V gene sequence: CDR1 SGHTA, CDR2 FQGTGA. The V end was cut by 5 bases, the J end by 5 bases, with 15 bases between. There are 14 residues in the CDR3. The CDR3 is CASSPGGGLETQYF. The CDR3, as DNA: TGTGCCAGCAGCCCAGGGGGGGGGTTGGAGACCCAGTACTTC.

The rearrangement joins TRBV10-3 to TRBJ1-3; D remains ambiguous. V lost 0 bases and J lost 3, with 21 bases in between. CDR3 length: 19 amino acids. CDR1 is ENHRY and CDR2 is SYGVKD in the germline V gene. The CDR3 region has the DNA TGTGCCATCAGTGAGTCGCGGGGAGCAAGGGCAGAGTATGGAAACACCATATATTTT. This encodes CAISESRGARAEYGNTIYF.

This clonotype was found many times. The chain links TRBV11-2 to TRBJ2-7; D perhaps matches TRBD2 (6 bases). This CDR3 has 16 amino acids. Germline V gene sequence: CDR1 SGHAT, CDR2 FQNNGV. Trimming pared 1 base from V and 3 bases from J, leaving 16 bases between. As DNA, the CDR3 is TGTGCCAGCAGCTTAGCTGGGACTGTAAAATTCTACGAGCAGTACTTC. It encodes CASSLAGTVKFYEQYF.

V and J are TRBV9 and TRBJ1-3, with 8 bases fitting TRBD1. Germline V gene lookup returns CDR1 SGDLS and CDR2 YYNGEE. Trimming removed 4 bases from V and 1 base from J; junction bases left unmatched: 7. The CDR3 extends over 16 amino acids. The CDR3 nucleotides read TGTGCCAGCAGCAAGGCAGGGGGCTCATCTGGAAACACCATATATTTT. Amino acids: CASSKAGGSSGNTIYF.

The chain carries TRBV6-2 or TRBV6-3 and TRBJ1-1; TRBD1 aligns across 7 bases. The germline V gene encodes CDR1 MNHEY and CDR2 SVGEGT. The CDR3 loop spans 13 amino acids. After removal of 10 bases from V and 4 bases from J, the junction contained 9 bases not matched to a gene. The CDR3 coding sequence is TGTGCCATTTACAGGGGAGTGGGCACTGAAGCTTTCTTT. Amino acid sequence: CAIYRGVGTEAFF.

This clonotype showed up just a few times. The chain is built from TRBV4-1 and TRBJ2-4; D not certain. Per the germline V gene, CDR1 is MGHRA and CDR2 is YSYEKL. The CDR3 runs to 15 residues. V gave up 0 bases and J gave up 0 bases, with 6 bases separating them. The CDR3 DNA follows: TGCGCCAGCAGCCAAGAAACCAAAGCCAAAAACATTCAGTACTTC. This sequence encodes CASSQETKAKNIQYF.

There are many counts of this clonotype. The chain couples TRBV30 to TRBJ2-3, with D possibly being TRBD1 or TRBD2 (5 bases each). Germline V gene lookup returns CDR1 GTSNPN and CDR2 SVGIG (reference sequence). V shed 0 bases and J shed 10 bases, with 11 bases lying between them. The CDR3 runs 12 residues. Here the CDR3 DNA reads TGTGCCTGGAGTGTGATCCGGGACGCGCAGTATTTT. It encodes CAWSVIRDAQYF.

This clonotype was observed at least ten times. V gene TRBV2 combines with J gene TRBJ2-2; possible D gene TRBD1, 6 bases. V was clipped by 7 bases and J by 4 bases, with 7 bases between them. CDR3 length: 12 residues. CDR1 is SNHLY and CDR2 is FYNNEI in the germline V gene. Here the CDR3 reads CASTQGTGELFF. In DNA form, the CDR3 reads TGTGCCAGCACACAGGGCACCGGGGAGCTGTTTTTT.

This clonotype has at least ten counts. V usage is TRBV6-1 and J usage is TRBJ1-1; 10 bases match TRBD1. Germline assignment: CDR1 MNHNS and CDR2 SASEGT. V was clipped by 5 bases and J by 5 bases; unmatched bases: 5. The CDR3 is made up of 14 amino acids. This CDR3 is CASSIGTGDTEAFF. CDR3 bases: TGTGCCAGCAGTATCGGGACAGGGGATACTGAAGCTTTCTTT.

This clonotype was found many times. The genes are TRBV30 and TRBJ2-6; D gene unclear. This CDR3 has 13 residues. The germline gives CDR1 GTSNPN, CDR2 SVGIG (reference sequence). Trimming pared 0 bases from V and 4 bases from J, leaving 4 bases between. Here the CDR3 reads CAWSVPGANVLTF. The CDR3 nucleotides read TGTGCCTGGAGTGTACCGGGGGCCAACGTCCTGACTTTC. Filled out from reference TRBV30 and TRBJ2-6, the complete variable domain reads SQTIHQWPATLVQPVGSPLSLECTVEGTSNPNLYWYRQAAGRGLQLLFYSVGIGQISSEVPQNLSASRPQDRQFILSSKKLLLSDSGFYLCAWSVPGANVLTFGAGSRLTVL.

This clonotype was counted ten times or more. V and J are TRBV7-8 and TRBJ2-1; 11 bases are a match to TRBD2. J was trimmed by 8 bases and V by 6 bases; bases with no gene match: 12. CDR1 SGHVS and CDR2 FQNEAQ come from the germline V gene. This CDR3 contains 16 residues. In DNA form, the CDR3 reads TGTGCCAGCAGGACACCACGACTAGCGGGGAGGGATGAGCAGTTCTTC. Its translation: CASRTPRLAGRDEQFF.

At least ten counts were recorded for this clonotype. DNA of the CDR3: TGTGCCAGCAGTCGGTATGGCTACACCTTC. Its protein is CASSRYGYTF. The V call is TRBV28, the J call TRBJ1-2; D gene uncertain. The V and J ends lost 5 bases and 5 bases respectively, with 3 bases between them. Germline CDR1 reads MDHEN; CDR2 reads SYDVKM. The length of the CDR3 is 10 residues.

This rearrangement joins TRBV10-2 to TRBJ2-7; D is possibly TRBD2 (6 bases). CDR1 WSHSY and CDR2 SAAADI come from the germline V gene. The CDR3 runs 14 residues. V dropped 6 bases and J dropped 3 bases, with 15 bases sitting between them. As DNA, the CDR3 is TGCGCCAGCAGGAGGAGCGGGCCGAGCTACGAGCAGTACTTC. Protein: CASRRSGPSYEQYF.

This clonotype was recorded a few times. The J gene is TRBJ1-2, the V gene TRBV6-1; no definite D call. This CDR3 is 15 amino acids long. Germline V lookup: CDR1 MNHNS, CDR2 SASEGT. V shed 3 bases and J shed 0 bases, with 11 bases lying between them. CDR3 protein: CASSDRGGTNYGYTF. In DNA, the CDR3 is TGTGCCAGCAGTGATAGAGGCGGAACTAACTATGGCTACACCTTC.

V is TRBV4-1 and J is TRBJ1-4; D might be TRBD1 (6 bases). Germline CDR1 MGHRA, CDR2 YSYEKL. The CDR3 runs to 17 residues. V was shortened by 4 bases and J by 5 bases, with 20 bases between the two germline ends. CDR3 DNA sequence: TGCGCCAGCAGCCCAGAAACCGGGAGGGGACACAATGAAAAACTGTTTTTT. Residues: CASSPETGRGHNEKLFF.

The chain joins TRBV11-3 to TRBJ2-3; 10 nucleotides agree with TRBD1. CDR3 length: 16 amino acids. The V and J ends lost 6 bases and 6 bases, in that order; junction bases with no gene match: 12. In germline, CDR1 is SGHNT, CDR2 YENEEA. The CDR3 loop reads CASSSSGTGAHDTQYF. The CDR3, as DNA: TGTGCCAGCAGTTCCTCCGGGACAGGGGCACACGATACGCAGTATTTT.